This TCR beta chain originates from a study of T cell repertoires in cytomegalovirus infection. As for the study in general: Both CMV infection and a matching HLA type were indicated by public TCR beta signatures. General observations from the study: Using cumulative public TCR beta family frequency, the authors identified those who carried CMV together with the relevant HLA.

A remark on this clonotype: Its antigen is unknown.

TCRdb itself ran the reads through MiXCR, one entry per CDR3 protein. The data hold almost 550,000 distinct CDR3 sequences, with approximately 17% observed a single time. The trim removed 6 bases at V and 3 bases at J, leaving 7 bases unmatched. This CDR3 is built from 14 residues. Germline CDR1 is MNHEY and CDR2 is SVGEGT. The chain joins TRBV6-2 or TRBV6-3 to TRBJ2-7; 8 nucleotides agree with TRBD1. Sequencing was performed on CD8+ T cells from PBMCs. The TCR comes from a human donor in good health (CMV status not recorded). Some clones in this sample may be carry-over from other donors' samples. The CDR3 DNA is TGTGCCAGCAGCATCGACAGGGGCCACTACGAGCAGTACTTC. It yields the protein CASSIDRGHYEQYF.